In its sample, the clone carrying this T cell receptor (beta chain) was seen once. Its antigen is still unknown. The data are from a study of T cell responses to AZD1222 COVID-19 vaccine. Sequenced by immunoSEQ multiplex PCR; TCRdb stores in-frame clones only, minus some. The table shows 55,000 to 80,000 clones, with roughly 84% occurring only once. The CDR3 has 14 residues. Study findings and constraints: The donors showed a predominance of white British ancestry and of females, with possible underestimation of clonal diversity.

Sequencing used peripheral blood, obtained on day 0 of AZD1222 vaccination. The chain employs TRBV21-1 and TRBJ2-4. TRBV21-1 is shown as a pseudogene. The TCR originated in an adult in good health. The CDR3 spells CASSWWPLGNIQYF. CDR3 DNA sequence: TGTGCCAGCAGCTGGTGGCCGCTGGGAAACATTCAGTACTTC.